The clone carrying this TCR beta chain was detected ten times or more. Its antigen is not identified. This specimen belongs to a study of neurological immune-mediated disorders. Overall study results and limits: Repertoires from 18 of 34 multiple sclerosis patients grouped phylogenetically into a related-CDR3 cluster, suggesting a possible signature. While HTLV-1-associated myelopathy showed the greatest TCR clonal expansion, multiple sclerosis showed the least, falling below healthy controls.

The unsorted libraries were made from 2 million PBMCs kept at -80 C. A 10-nucleotide random UMI tagged transcripts in template-switch 5'RACE cDNA synthesis. TCRdb recomputed calls from the 5' RACE reads with MiXCR, one row per CDR3 protein. The sample has about 46,000 distinct CDR3 sequences, around 1.9% seen once. Trimming took 8 bases from V and 7 from J, leaving 17 bases between them. The CDR3 consists of 14 residues. This chain connects TRBV12-3 or TRBV12-4 to TRBJ1-4; no definite D call. Source material: PBMCs. This clonotype was obtained from a woman aged 40 to 50 with multiple sclerosis. In DNA, the CDR3 is TGTGCCAGCTCTCCGGGTTCCATGGGTGAAAAACTGTTTTTT. Translated: CASSPGSMGEKLFF.